Below, 8 T cell receptor beta chains from the same sample are listed, as sequenced in a study of blood T cell repertoires in COVID-19. Some clones are missing from TCRdb's copy, which holds only in-frame ones; the method was immunoSEQ multiplex PCR. Among nearly 200,000 clones listed, around 81% were seen once. The sample consisted of PBMCs or T cells enriched from blood (not recorded which). The receptors derive from a man in his forties who had recovered from COVID-19.

J is TRBJ1-5 and V is TRBV10-3; D is undetermined. This CDR3 is 15 amino acids long. The germline V and J ends were trimmed by 2 bases and 0 bases, with 8 bases remaining between them. Germline-derived CDR1 and CDR2 are ENHRY and SYGVKD. The DNA of the CDR3 is TGTGCCATCAGTGAGGGCGGATATAGCAATCAGCCCCAGCATTTT. Encoded protein: CAISEGGYSNQPQHF.

The chain combines TRBV6-2 or TRBV6-3 with TRBJ1-6; D gene ambiguous. V dropped 5 bases and J dropped 6 bases, with 11 bases sitting between them. Germline-derived CDR1 and CDR2 are MNHEY and SVGEGT. The CDR3 length is 14 residues. The CDR3 bases are TGTGCCAGCAGTCCCCCGGTCCGTAATTCACCCCTCCACTTT. It yields the protein CASSPPVRNSPLHF.

CDR3 loop: CASSVAPGHLSGYTF. DNA for the CDR3: TGTGCCAGCAGCGTCGCCCCGGGACACCTATCGGGCTACACCTTC. The rearrangement uses TRBV9 and TRBJ1-2; D might be TRBD1 (6 bases). CDR1 SGDLS and CDR2 YYNGEE come from the germline V gene. The CDR3 spans 15 residues. The V gene lost 2 bases and the J gene lost 8 bases, with 19 bases spanning the gap. The variable domain in full, completed from reference TRBV9 and TRBJ1-2, reads DSGVTQTPKHLITATGQRVTLRCSPRSGDLSVYWYQQSLDQGLQFLIQYYNGEERAKGNILERFSAQQFPDLHSELNLSSLELGDSALYFCASSVAPGHLSGYTFGSGTRLTVV.

V and J are TRBV11-2 and TRBJ1-1, with 9 bases fitting TRBD1. Germline loops: CDR1 SGHAT, CDR2 FQNNGV. V lost 5 bases, J lost 4 bases, and 5 bases stayed unmatched. This CDR3 region has 14 residues. CDR3 protein: CASSPWTGVTEAFF. As DNA, the CDR3 is TGTGCCAGCAGCCCGTGGACAGGGGTCACTGAAGCTTTCTTT.

This rearrangement joins TRBV18 to TRBJ1-3, with D perhaps matching TRBD1 (6 bases). The CDR3 is 19 residues long. Per the germline V gene, CDR1 is KGHSH and CDR2 is LQKENI. V lost 6 bases and J lost 0, with 24 bases in between. The DNA for the CDR3 is TGTGCCAGCTCTACAAACGGACAGTCCTCTTCCCCCTCTGGAAACACCATATATTTT. It codes for CASSTNGQSSSPSGNTIYF.

This chain joins TRBV30 and TRBJ1-2, with a possible D match to TRBD1 (6 bases). There are 13 residues in the CDR3. CDR1 is GTSNPN and CDR2 is SVGIG in the germline V gene (reference sequence). V lost 7 bases and J 2 bases, leaving 14 bases between the germline ends. The DNA of the CDR3 is TGTGCCTTCGGGGGCGGGGGAAACTATGGCTACACCTTC. This encodes CAFGGGGNYGYTF.

The chain joins TRBV12-3 or TRBV12-4 to TRBJ1-2; D call uncertain. V lost 6 bases to trimming and J lost 8 bases, with 16 bases between them. The CDR3 loop spans 13 amino acids. The CDR3 region has the DNA TGTGCCAGCAGCCACGGGTCGGCTGAGGGCTACACCTTC. Its translation is CASSHGSAEGYTF.

The J gene is TRBJ1-5, the V gene TRBV7-6; 8 nucleotides align to TRBD1. The CDR3 totals 16 residues. Germline-derived CDR1 and CDR2 are SGHVS and FNYEAQ. The ends lost 5 bases at V and 6 bases at J; junction bases unmatched: 12. The CDR3 loop is CASSTRGQGASQPQHF. The CDR3 coding sequence is TGTGCCAGCAGCACACGGGGCCAGGGGGCTAGTCAGCCCCAGCATTTT. Based on the CDR3 plus reference TRBV7-6 and TRBJ1-5, the full variable domain is GAGVSQSPRYKVTKRGQDVALRCDPISGHVSLYWYRQALGQGPEFLTYFNYEAQQDKSGLPNDRFSAERPEGSISTLTIQRTEQRDSAMYRCASSTRGQGASQPQHFGDGTRLSIL.